Below, 21 T cell receptor beta chains from the same sample are listed, as sequenced in a study of T-cell memory formation after mild COVID-19. TCRdb passed the 5' RACE reads through MiXCR, listing each CDR3 protein once. The sample records about 140,000 distinct CDR3 sequences, approximately 25% being singletons. The sample was PBMCs or a T cell subset sorted from them (not recorded which). All receptors come from an adult woman who had mild COVID-19 (a few samples of this study predate the infection). Cell type and time point are not known.

This clonotype was detected a few times. This rearrangement joins TRBV7-6 to TRBJ2-3; TRBD2 agrees at 13 bases. V was clipped by 4 bases and J by 6 bases; unmatched bases: 1. This CDR3 contains 14 residues. Germline CDR1 reads SGHVS; CDR2 reads FNYEAQ. For the CDR3, the DNA is TGTGCCAGCAGCTGGACTAGCGGGAGTGATACGCAGTATTTT. The encoded protein is CASSWTSGSDTQYF.

In this sample, this clonotype turned up a few times. The chain employs TRBV6-5 and TRBJ2-5; a possible D gene is TRBD2 (6 bases). The CDR3 runs 14 residues. Between the trimmed V and J ends, which lost 2 bases and 4 bases, there was a span of 11 bases. Germline-derived CDR1 and CDR2 are MNHEY and SVGAGI. The CDR3 region is CASSYMGGGETQYF. The CDR3 bases are TGTGCCAGCAGTTACATGGGAGGAGGAGAGACCCAGTACTTC.

This clonotype was seen repeatedly, ten times or more. This chain joins TRBV12-3 or TRBV12-4 and TRBJ2-3; possible D gene TRBD2, 6 bases. V gave up 6 bases and J gave up 1 base, with 11 bases separating them. The CDR3 has 14 amino acids. Written as DNA, the CDR3 is TGTGCCAGCAGGCAAGCGGGCCGCACAGATACGCAGTATTTT. This sequence encodes CASRQAGRTDTQYF.

J is TRBJ2-1 and V is TRBV12-3 or TRBV12-4; 8 nucleotides agree with TRBD2. Unmatched junction bases numbered 8, after V lost 3 bases and J lost 4 bases. This CDR3 contains 16 residues. CDR3 DNA: TGTGCCAGCAGTTTCTCCGGGACTAGGGAATACAATGAGCAGTTCTTC. It is translated as CASSFSGTREYNEQFF.

This clonotype was counted between two and nine times. J is TRBJ2-5 and V is TRBV5-1; 12 bases match TRBD1. Germline CDR1 and CDR2: SGHRS and YFSETQ. Trimming removed 4 bases from V and 5 bases from J; junction bases left unmatched: 6. The CDR3 contains 15 residues. The CDR3 coding sequence is TGCGCCAGCAGCCCGGGACAGGGGGCTGGGGAGACCCAGTACTTC. Translating gives CASSPGQGAGETQYF.

V and J are TRBV3-1 and TRBJ2-7; 10 bases line up with TRBD2. The CDR3 is 17 amino acids. Germline V gene sequence: CDR1 LGHDT, CDR2 YNNKEL (reference sequence). V lost 0 bases and J lost 1; bases outside the gene matches: 6. The DNA of the CDR3 is TGTGCCAGCAGCCAAGACAATAGCGGGGGGTCATCCTACGAGCAGTACTTC. Translation gives CASSQDNSGGSSYEQYF.

The J gene is TRBJ2-5, the V gene TRBV7-8; D remains ambiguous. The CDR3 is 11 amino acids. The V end lost 5 bases, the J end lost 6 bases, and 7 bases lay between the germline ends. From germline, CDR1 is SGHVS and CDR2 FQNEAQ. The CDR3 DNA reads as TGTGCCAGCAGCCCTTCGAAGACCCAGTACTTC. As protein: CASSPSKTQYF.

This clonotype has just a few counts. The V call is TRBV29-1, the J call TRBJ2-3; D is undetermined. CDR1 and CDR2 from the germline V gene are SQVTM and ANQGSEA. CDR3 length equals 12 residues. V was shortened by 0 bases and J by 2 bases, with 3 bases between the two germline ends. The CDR3, as DNA: TGCAGCGTTGAAGATGACACAGATACGCAGTATTTT. Translation gives CSVEDDTDTQYF.

This clonotype was picked up one time. This chain links TRBV11-2 with TRBJ1-1; maybe TRBD1 (5 bases). Germline CDR1 and CDR2: SGHAT and FQNNGV. The CDR3 runs to 14 residues. V lost 4 bases and J lost 4, with 13 bases in between. The CDR3 sequence: CASSSTGGGTEAFF. Written as DNA, the CDR3 is TGTGCCAGCAGCTCCACGGGTGGGGGCACTGAAGCTTTCTTT.

In this sample, this clonotype turned up a few times. The chain has TRBV7-3 and TRBJ2-2, with TRBD2 identical over 9 bases. Germline V lookup: CDR1 SGHTA, CDR2 FQGTGA. This CDR3 has 15 amino acids. The trim removed 5 bases at V and 3 bases at J, leaving 4 bases unmatched. The CDR3 region is CASSLLAGYTGELFF. CDR3 nucleotide sequence: TGTGCCAGCAGCCTCCTAGCGGGGTACACCGGGGAGCTGTTTTTT.

This rearrangement joins TRBV12-3 or TRBV12-4 to TRBJ1-1; TRBD1 aligns across 8 bases. The CDR3 consists of 16 residues. Germline trimming cut 6 bases from V and 1 base from J; bases unmatched to any gene: 10. In DNA, the CDR3 is TGTGCCAGCAGGGCCGGGACAGGACTGAAGAACACTGAAGCTTTCTTT. The encoded protein is CASRAGTGLKNTEAFF.

The chain has TRBV29-1 and TRBJ1-2; D gene ambiguous. CDR1 is SQVTM, CDR2 ANQGSEA, per germline. The V end was cut by 5 bases, the J end by 0 bases, with 16 bases between. The CDR3 loop spans 15 amino acids. The CDR3 spells CSVWSGPATNYGYTF. CDR3 sequence (DNA): TGCAGCGTTTGGTCAGGCCCCGCTACTAACTATGGCTACACCTTC.

This clonotype has only one observation. The rearrangement links TRBV29-1 to TRBJ2-5, with D perhaps matching TRBD2 (6 bases). The CDR3 runs 14 residues. Trimming left V 2 bases short and J 2 bases short, with 12 bases between. Germline V gene lookup returns CDR1 SQVTM and CDR2 ANQGSEA. The CDR3 here is CSVERGDLQETQYF. The CDR3 DNA is TGCAGCGTTGAAAGAGGGGACTTACAAGAGACCCAGTACTTC.

In its sample, this clonotype was seen a few times. This sequence joins TRBV24-1 and TRBJ1-2; no clear D. From germline, CDR1 is KGHDR and CDR2 SFDVKD. The V end lost 5 bases, the J end lost 2 bases, and 5 bases lay between the germline ends. This CDR3 is 12 amino acids long. In DNA form, the CDR3 reads TGTGCCACCAGTGGAGAGAACTATGGCTACACCTTC. Protein sequence: CATSGENYGYTF.

This clonotype was counted only a few times. This chain connects TRBV9 to TRBJ2-7, with 9 bases that match TRBD1. This CDR3 region has 15 residues. Unmatched junction bases numbered 10, after V lost 4 bases and J lost 5 bases. Germline assignment: CDR1 SGDLS and CDR2 YYNGEE. CDR3 in DNA: TGTGCCAGCAGCCCACAGGGGGCAATTGGGAACGAGCAGTACTTC. The encoded protein is CASSPQGAIGNEQYF.

This clonotype was seen just once. The V call is TRBV12-3 or TRBV12-4, the J call TRBJ2-7; D remains ambiguous. V was shortened by 9 bases and J by 0 bases, with 15 bases between the two germline ends. The CDR3 totals 14 residues. CDR3 nucleotides: TGTGCCAGTGCCCCGGAGCTGGGCTCCTACGAGCAGTACTTC. Translation: CASAPELGSYEQYF.

The V call is TRBV20-1, the J call TRBJ1-5; 10 bases fit TRBD1. Germline-derived CDR1 and CDR2 are DFQATT and SNEGSKA (reference sequence). V shed 0 bases and J 3 bases; nucleotides not matched to a gene: 5. The CDR3 is 16 amino acids. The CDR3 sequence: CSARDPGQGYNQPQHF. The CDR3 DNA sequence: TGCAGTGCTAGAGATCCGGGACAGGGGTACAATCAGCCCCAGCATTTT.

The rearrangement links TRBV2 to TRBJ2-7; TRBD1 aligns across 9 bases. The CDR3 contains 18 residues. The germline gives CDR1 SNHLY, CDR2 FYNNEI. Unmatched junction bases numbered 12, after V lost 3 bases and J lost 0 bases. The CDR3 region has the DNA TGTGCCAGCAGTGATCCGGGACAGGGCCTCTTTACCTCCTACGAGCAGTACTTC. Amino acids: CASSDPGQGLFTSYEQYF.

This clonotype turned up a few times. The rearrangement uses TRBV6-5 and TRBJ2-3; D gene uncertain. V dropped 5 bases and J dropped 2 bases, with 11 bases sitting between them. The CDR3 covers 14 residues. CDR1 is MNHEY and CDR2 is SVGAGI in the germline V gene. CDR3 bases: TGTGCCAGCAGTCAAGACTCGACCACAGATACGCAGTATTTT. Translation: CASSQDSTTDTQYF.

This clonotype was seen ten or more times. J is TRBJ2-7 and V is TRBV5-1, with D perhaps matching TRBD1 or TRBD2 (6 bases each). V gave up 5 bases and J gave up 4 bases, with 13 bases separating them. This CDR3 has 13 amino acids. Germline CDR1 and CDR2: SGHRS and YFSETQ. This CDR3 reads CASSPTGRYEQYF. The CDR3, as DNA: TGCGCCAGCAGTCCTACAGGGAGGTACGAGCAGTACTTC.

The V call is TRBV7-6, the J call TRBJ2-3, with TRBD2 matching 7 bases. V lost 1 base to trimming and J lost 5 bases; unmatched junction nucleotides: 15. Germline-derived CDR1 and CDR2 are SGHVS and FNYEAQ. This CDR3 is built from 18 residues. CDR3 bases: TGTGCCAGCAGCTTAGGAGGGGAGCGGGGTCCCGTGGTAGATACGCAGTATTTT. Translating it yields CASSLGGERGPVVDTQYF.